This TCR beta chain appears in the sequencing data of a study of cytomegalovirus exposure and HLA in healthy donors. V trimming: 4 bases; J trimming: 5 bases; junction bases outside the gene matches: 2. Germline CDR1 reads SGHRS; CDR2 reads YFSETQ. The CDR3 is 12 amino acids. Vbeta (60) and Jbeta (13) primers were used in the PCR. The data were produced by immunoSEQ multiplex PCR, yet TCRdb's version contains in-frame clones alone and is incomplete. The sample has about 130,000 clones, approximately 82% seen once. The sequencing sample was made of PBMCs. This chain uses TRBV5-1 with TRBJ2-5; the match to TRBD2 covers 7 bases. The sequence derives from a female donor in good health and CMV-seronegative. In DNA form, the CDR3 reads TGCGCCAGCAGCGCGGGAGTGGAGACCCAGTACTTC. This translates into CASSAGVETQYF.